A selection of T cell receptor beta chains follows, all from one sample in a study of blood T cells in healthy people across ages. TCRdb reprocessed the 5' RACE reads via MiXCR and lists one record per CDR3 protein. The sample includes roughly 1,300,000 distinct CDR3 sequences, roughly 59% seen only once; the top ten take roughly 6.3%. Material: blood. These receptor sequences come from a man between 18 and 29 years old in good health. The CDR3 runs from the conserved cysteine through the conserved F or W.

j_gene: TRBJ1-1
len: 16
v_gene: TRBV12-5
CDR3aa: CASGLWGITGPTEAFF

j_gene: .
len: 14
v_gene: TRBV4-1
CDR3aa: CASSQVPGRDEQYF

j_gene: TRBJ1-1
len: 12
v_gene: TRBV28
CDR3aa: CATRHLNTEAFF

j_gene: TRBJ2-3
len: 13
v_gene: TRBV5-1
CDR3aa: CASSKGLTDTQYF

j_gene: TRBJ2-1
len: 17
v_gene: TRBV20-1
CDR3aa: CSAVTILLSGSWNEQFF

j_gene: .
len: 13
v_gene: TRBV25-1
CDR3aa: CASSEFGEHEQYF

j_gene: TRBJ1-1
len: 12
v_gene: TRBV25-1
CDR3aa: CASRQERTEAFF

j_gene: TRBJ2-1
len: 18
v_gene: TRBV12-5
CDR3aa: CASGFSPLTSGRALGQFF

j_gene: .
len: 13
v_gene: TRBV6-2/TRBV6-3
CDR3aa: CASSYDLFYEQYF

j_gene: TRBJ1-2
len: 15
v_gene: TRBV6-4
CDR3aa: CASSDSPGQVYGYTF

j_gene: TRBJ2-1
len: 16
v_gene: TRBV7-2
CDR3aa: CASSLESSVSYNGQFF

j_gene: TRBJ2-5
len: 13
v_gene: TRBV29-1
CDR3aa: CSVEGQGMETQYF

j_gene: TRBJ2-1
len: 15
v_gene: TRBV20-1
CDR3aa: CSARAAERSYNEQFF

j_gene: TRBJ2-3
len: 12
v_gene: TRBV4-1
CDR3aa: CASSQDYGTQYF

j_gene: TRBJ1-6
len: 14
v_gene: TRBV2
CDR3aa: CASSEVGGSSPLHF

j_gene: TRBJ2-1
len: 16
v_gene: TRBV11-2
CDR3aa: CADSLGGRTITAEQFF

j_gene: TRBJ1-6
len: 12
v_gene: TRBV9
CDR3aa: CAGSVGYSPLHF

j_gene: TRBJ2-2
len: 19
v_gene: TRBV6-2/TRBV6-3
CDR3aa: CASSRPSRDYNGGAGELFF

j_gene: TRBJ2-1
len: 16
v_gene: TRBV7-9
CDR3aa: CASSNGTSGGLHEQFF

j_gene: TRBJ1-1
len: 16
v_gene: TRBV4-1
CDR3aa: CASSHPLDSENTEAFF

j_gene: TRBJ1-4
len: 15
v_gene: TRBV27
CDR3aa: CASGLTRGGNEKLFF

j_gene: TRBJ2-3
len: 16
v_gene: TRBV20-1
CDR3aa: CSARDRWSSVTDTQYF